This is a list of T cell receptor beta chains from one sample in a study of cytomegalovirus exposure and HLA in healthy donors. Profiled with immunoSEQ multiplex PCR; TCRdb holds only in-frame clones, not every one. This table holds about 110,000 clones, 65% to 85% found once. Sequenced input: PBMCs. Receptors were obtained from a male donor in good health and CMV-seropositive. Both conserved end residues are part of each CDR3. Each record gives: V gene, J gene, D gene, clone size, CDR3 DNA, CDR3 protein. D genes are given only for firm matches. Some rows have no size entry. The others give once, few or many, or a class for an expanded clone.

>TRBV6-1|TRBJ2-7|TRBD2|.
TGTGCCAGCAGTGGGACTAGCGGCTCCTACGAGCAGTACTTC
CASSGTSGSYEQYF
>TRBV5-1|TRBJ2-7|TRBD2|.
TGCGCCAGCAGCTTGGTAGCGGGCTCCTACGAGCAGTACTTC
CASSLVAGSYEQYF
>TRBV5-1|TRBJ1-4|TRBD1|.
TGCGCCAGCAGCCTGACAGGGACAGTCGAAAAACTGTTTTTT
CASSLTGTVEKLFF
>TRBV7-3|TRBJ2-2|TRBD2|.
TGTGCCAGCAGCCTACTCATGGCTAGCGGCAACACCGGGGAGCTGTTTTTT
CASSLLMASGNTGELFF
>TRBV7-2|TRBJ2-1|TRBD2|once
TGTGCCAGCAGCTCGAGAGCGGGAGGGGCCAATGAGCAGTTCTTC
CASSSRAGGANEQFF
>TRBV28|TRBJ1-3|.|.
TGTGCCAGCAGTTTAACACAGGTCAGAAACACCATATATTTT
CASSLTQVRNTIYF
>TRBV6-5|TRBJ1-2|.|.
TGTGCCAGCAGCCTCTCCGGGACATCTAACTATGGCTACACCTTC
CASSLSGTSNYGYTF
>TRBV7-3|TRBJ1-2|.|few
TGTGCCAGCAGCTTAATGGGAGGGGTGGATTACGGCTACCCCTTC
CASSLMGGVDYGYPF
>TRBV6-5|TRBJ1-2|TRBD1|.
TGTGCCAGCAGCACGGACAGGGGGGGATATGGCTACACCTTC
CASSTDRGGYGYTF
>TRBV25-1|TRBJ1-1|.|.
TGTGCCAGCAGCGAGTACGGGATAAAAACTGAAGCTTTCTTT
CASSEYGIKTEAFF
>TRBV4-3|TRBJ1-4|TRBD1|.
TGCGCCAGCAGCCAAGGGAAACAGGGGGCGGCTAATGAAAAACTGTTTTTT
CASSQGKQGAANEKLFF
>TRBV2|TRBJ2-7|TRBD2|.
TGTGCCAGCAGTGTGGCTAGCGGGAGGAGCTACGAGCAGTACTTC
CASSVASGRSYEQYF
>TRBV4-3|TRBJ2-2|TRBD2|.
TGCGCCAGCAGCCAAGATTCGGCTAGCGGGTATACTGCCGGGGAGCTGTTTTTT
CASSQDSASGYTAGELFF
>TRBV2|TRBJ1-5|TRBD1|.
TGTGCCAGCAGTGGGGACCTAGGGACAGACCCTTTTAGCAATCAGCCCCAGCATTTT
CASSGDLGTDPFSNQPQHF
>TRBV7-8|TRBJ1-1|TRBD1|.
TGTGCCAGCAGCTTAAACACCAGGACAGGGGCTGAAGCTTTCTTT
CASSLNTRTGAEAFF
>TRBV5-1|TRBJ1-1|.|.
TGCGCCAGCAGCTTATTGGCAGGGGTCCGGAACACTGAAGCTTTCTTT
CASSLLAGVRNTEAFF
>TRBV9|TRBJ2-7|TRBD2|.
TGTGCCAGCAGCGCCGGGACTAGCACCCTCTACGAGCAGTACTTC
CASSAGTSTLYEQYF
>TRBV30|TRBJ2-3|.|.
TGTGCCTGGAGTGTGCGGCGGGCTAGCCTCACAGATACGCAGTATTTT
CAWSVRRASLTDTQYF
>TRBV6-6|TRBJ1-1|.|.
TGTGCCAGCAGCTCACCGGGACAGAACACTGAAGCTTTCTTT
CASSSPGQNTEAFF
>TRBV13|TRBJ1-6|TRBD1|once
TGTGCCAGCAGCTCCCCCGGGACAGGGGATTCACCCCTCCACTTT
CASSSPGTGDSPLHF
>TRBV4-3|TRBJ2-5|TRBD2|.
TGCGCCAGCAGCCAAGGGTCCGGGGGGGAGACCCAGTACTTC
CASSQGSGGETQYF
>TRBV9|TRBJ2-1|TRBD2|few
TGTGCCAGCAGCGTATACTGGACTAGCGCCTACAATGAGCAGTTCTTC
CASSVYWTSAYNEQFF
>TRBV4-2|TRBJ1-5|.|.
TGTGCCAGCAGCCAAGTAGGGGGGGCTAACAATCAGCCCCAGCATTTT
CASSQVGGANNQPQHF
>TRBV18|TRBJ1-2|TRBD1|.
TGTGCCAGCTCACCCTCTTCAGGGGGACATAACTATGGCTACACCTTC
CASSPSSGGHNYGYTF
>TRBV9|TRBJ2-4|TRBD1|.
TGTGCCAGCAGCGTAGGGGGCAGGGGGCTAACCAAAAACATTCAGTACTTC
CASSVGGRGLTKNIQYF